This T cell receptor beta chain was documented in a study of T cells in Graves' hyperthyroidism and ophthalmopathy. Whole-study context: Peripheral blood collection took place at initial diagnosis, before any treatment.

The definition of stable Graves' hyperthyroidism was no ophthalmopathy progression within 18 months. Pregnant or lactating patients were excluded, as were those with uncontrolled infection or other autoimmune disease. Regarding the study as a whole: Clonotypes that were expanded in thyroid above 0.001 mostly appeared in blood too.

The CDR3 is 15 amino acids. Germline V gene sequence: CDR1 LNHDA, CDR2 SQIVND (reference sequence). V lost 5 bases and J lost 3; bases outside the gene matches: 4. A note on this clonotype: Its specificity is unknown.

RNA transcripts were the template for amplifying TCR beta CDR3 regions. Carried out on the TCR CDR3, a first-round RT-PCR used the HTBI primer set. Via MiXCR, TCRdb re-called the multiplex PCR reads, giving one row per CDR3 protein. The data show around 420,000 distinct CDR3 sequences, with around 16% seen just once and 13% to 15% held by the top ten. This chain uses TRBV19 with TRBJ2-2, with 9 positions matching TRBD2. Source material: blood. The clonotype originates from a woman in her late teens or twenties with Graves' hyperthyroidism. The DNA for the CDR3 is TGTGCCAGTAGTCTCGGCGGGAGGGACACCGGGGAGCTGTTTTTT. Residues: CASSLGGRDTGELFF.